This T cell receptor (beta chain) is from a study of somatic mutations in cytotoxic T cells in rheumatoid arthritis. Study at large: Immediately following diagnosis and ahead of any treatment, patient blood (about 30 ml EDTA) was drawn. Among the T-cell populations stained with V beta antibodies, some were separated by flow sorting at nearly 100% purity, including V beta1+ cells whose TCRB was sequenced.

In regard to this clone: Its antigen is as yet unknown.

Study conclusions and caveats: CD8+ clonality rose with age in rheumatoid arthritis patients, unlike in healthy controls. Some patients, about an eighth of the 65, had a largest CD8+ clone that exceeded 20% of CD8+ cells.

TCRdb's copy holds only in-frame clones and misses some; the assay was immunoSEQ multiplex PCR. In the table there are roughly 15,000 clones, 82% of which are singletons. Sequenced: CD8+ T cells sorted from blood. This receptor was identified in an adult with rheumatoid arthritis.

In DNA form, the CDR3 reads TGCGCCAGCAGCTTGAGACCCTCCTACGAGCAGTACTTC. Translation: CASSLRPSYEQYF. The chain links TRBV5-1 to TRBJ2-7; D is uncertain. Trimming took off 1 base at V and 0 bases at J, with 5 bases between the two ends. Germline loops: CDR1 SGHRS, CDR2 YFSETQ. The CDR3 runs 13 residues. The variable domain in full, with the rest retrieved from reference TRBV5-1 and TRBJ2-7, is KAGVTQTPRYLIKTRGQQVTLSCSPISGHRSVSWYQQTPGQGLQFLFEYFSETQRNKGNFPGRFSGRQFSNSRSEMNVSTLELGDSALYLCASSLRPSYEQYFGPGTRLTVT.